Sequencing of this TCR beta chain was carried out in a study of blood T cells in healthy people across ages. Overall study findings and caveats: Total diversity from one million sequenced T cells was likely underestimated.

Comment on this clonotype: The antigen remains undetermined.

With a J-beta primer mix and a sample-barcoded 5' primer, a second PCR ran roughly 7 to 11 cycles. Any given sample supplied a minimum of 2.5 million CDR3-containing paired-end reads. TCRdb reprocessed the 5' RACE reads with MiXCR, giving one entry per CDR3 protein. The table lists 450,000 to 600,000 distinct CDR3 sequences, about 27% of them singletons. V was trimmed by 7 bases and J by 3 bases, leaving 9 bases between them. The CDR3 totals 12 residues. CDR1 and CDR2 from the germline V gene are LGHDT and YNNKEL (reference sequence). Separately, the same data were catalogued under a study of T cells of mothers and their children. That report notes: Persistent microchimeric T cell clones were sought, and none were detected.

The specimen was blood. This chain links TRBV3-1 with TRBJ1-1; D unclear. The origin of this receptor is a boy younger than 10 in good health. CDR3 protein: CASTGWDTEAFF. In DNA form, the CDR3 reads TGTGCCAGCACGGGGTGGGACACTGAAGCTTTCTTT.